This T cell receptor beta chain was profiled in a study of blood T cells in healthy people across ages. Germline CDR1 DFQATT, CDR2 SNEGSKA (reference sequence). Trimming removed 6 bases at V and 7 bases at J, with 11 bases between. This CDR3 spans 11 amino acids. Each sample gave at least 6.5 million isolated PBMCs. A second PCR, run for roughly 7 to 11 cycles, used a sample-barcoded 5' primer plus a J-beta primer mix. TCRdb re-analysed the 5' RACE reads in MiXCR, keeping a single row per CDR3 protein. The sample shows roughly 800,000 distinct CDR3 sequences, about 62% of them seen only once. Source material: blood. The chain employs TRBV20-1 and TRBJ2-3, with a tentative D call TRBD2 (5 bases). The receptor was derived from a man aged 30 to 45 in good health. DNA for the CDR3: TGCAGTGCGGTATGGGAGTATACGCAGTATTTT. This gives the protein CSAVWEYTQYF.